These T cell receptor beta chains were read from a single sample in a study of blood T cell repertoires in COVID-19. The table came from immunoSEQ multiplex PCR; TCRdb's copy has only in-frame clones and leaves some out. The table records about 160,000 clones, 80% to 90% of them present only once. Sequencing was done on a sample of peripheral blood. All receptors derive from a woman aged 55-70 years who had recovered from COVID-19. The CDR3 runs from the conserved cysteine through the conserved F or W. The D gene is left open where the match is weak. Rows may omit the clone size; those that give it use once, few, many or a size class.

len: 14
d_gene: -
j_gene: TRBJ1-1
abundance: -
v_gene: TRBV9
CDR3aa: CASSVGVPGAEAFF
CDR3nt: TGTGCCAGCAGCGTAGGAGTCCCAGGGGCTGAAGCTTTCTTT

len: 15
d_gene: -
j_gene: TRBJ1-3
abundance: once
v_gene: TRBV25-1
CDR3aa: CASSDWTDSGNTIYF
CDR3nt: TGTGCCAGCAGTGATTGGACAGATTCTGGAAACACCATATATTTT

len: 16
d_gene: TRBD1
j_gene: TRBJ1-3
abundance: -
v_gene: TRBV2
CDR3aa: CASSDTGVRSGNTIYF
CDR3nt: TGTGCCAGCAGTGATACAGGGGTGAGGTCCGGAAACACCATATATTTT

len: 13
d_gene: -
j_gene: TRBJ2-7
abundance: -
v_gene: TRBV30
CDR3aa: CAWSVSGSTEQYF
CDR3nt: TGTGCCTGGAGTGTATCGGGGTCTACCGAGCAGTACTTC

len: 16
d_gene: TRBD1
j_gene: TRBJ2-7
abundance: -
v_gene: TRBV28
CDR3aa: CASSPVLGQGTNEQYF
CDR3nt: TGTGCCAGCAGCCCCGTACTGGGACAGGGGACCAACGAGCAGTACTTC

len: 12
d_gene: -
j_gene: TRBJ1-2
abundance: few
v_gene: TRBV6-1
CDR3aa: CASSENGYGYTF
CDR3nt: TGTGCCAGCAGTGAGAACGGCTATGGCTACACCTTC

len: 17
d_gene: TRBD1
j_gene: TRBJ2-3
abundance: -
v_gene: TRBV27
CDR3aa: CASSGTGGIGSTDTQYF
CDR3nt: TGTGCCAGCAGTGGCACAGGGGGGATTGGTAGCACAGATACGCAGTATTTT

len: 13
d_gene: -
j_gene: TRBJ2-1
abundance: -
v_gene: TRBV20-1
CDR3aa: CSASSRGRDEQFF
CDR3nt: TGCAGTGCTAGTTCCAGGGGAAGGGATGAGCAGTTCTTC

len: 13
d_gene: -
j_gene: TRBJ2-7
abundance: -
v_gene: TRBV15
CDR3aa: CATSRERGYEQYF
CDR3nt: TGTGCCACCAGCAGAGAACGGGGGTACGAGCAGTACTTC

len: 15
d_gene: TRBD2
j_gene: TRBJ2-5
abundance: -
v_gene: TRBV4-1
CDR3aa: CASSPLAGGGQTQYF
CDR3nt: TGCGCCAGCAGCCCTCTGGCGGGAGGGGGCCAGACCCAGTACTTC

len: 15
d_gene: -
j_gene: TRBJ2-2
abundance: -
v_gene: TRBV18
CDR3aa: CASSRGRPNTGELFF
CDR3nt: TGTGCCAGCTCCCGGGGTAGGCCGAACACCGGGGAGCTGTTTTTT

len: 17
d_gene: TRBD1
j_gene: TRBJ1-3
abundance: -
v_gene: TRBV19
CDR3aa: CASSITGTGFSGNTIYF
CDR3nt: TGTGCCAGTAGTATCACCGGGACAGGGTTCTCTGGAAACACCATATATTTT

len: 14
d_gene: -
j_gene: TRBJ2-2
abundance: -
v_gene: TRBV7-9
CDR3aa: CASSLAEVAGELFF
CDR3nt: TGTGCCAGCAGCTTAGCGGAGGTCGCCGGGGAGCTGTTTTTT

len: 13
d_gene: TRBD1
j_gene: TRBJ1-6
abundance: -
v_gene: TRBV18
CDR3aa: CASSRDSNSPLHF
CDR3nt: TGTGCCAGCTCACGGGACAGTAATTCACCCCTCCACTTT

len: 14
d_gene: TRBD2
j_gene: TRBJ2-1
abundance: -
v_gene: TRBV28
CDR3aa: CASRPGLAGNEQFF
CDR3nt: TGTGCCAGCAGACCGGGACTAGCGGGTAATGAGCAGTTCTTC

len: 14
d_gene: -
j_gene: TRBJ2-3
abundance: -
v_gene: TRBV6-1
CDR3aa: CASSESSDTDTQYF
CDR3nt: TGTGCCAGCAGTGAATCGTCAGACACAGATACGCAGTATTTT

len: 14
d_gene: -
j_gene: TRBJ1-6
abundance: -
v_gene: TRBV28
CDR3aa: CASSPGGADSPLHF
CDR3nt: TGTGCCAGCAGCCCCGGGGGGGCTGACTCACCCCTCCACTTT

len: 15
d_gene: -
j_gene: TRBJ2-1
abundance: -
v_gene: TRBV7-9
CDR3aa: CASSLVSFSYNEQFF
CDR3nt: TGTGCCAGCAGCTTAGTTAGCTTCTCCTACAATGAGCAGTTCTTC

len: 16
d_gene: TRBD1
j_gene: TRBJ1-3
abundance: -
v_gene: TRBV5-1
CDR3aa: CASSLAGQAYGNTIYF
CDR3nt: TGCGCCAGCAGCTTGGCCGGACAGGCGTACGGAAACACCATATATTTT

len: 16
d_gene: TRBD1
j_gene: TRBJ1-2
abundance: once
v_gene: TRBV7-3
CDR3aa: CASSPNPGTDGYGYTF
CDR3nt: TGTGCCAGCAGCCCGAACCCCGGGACAGATGGCTATGGCTACACCTTC

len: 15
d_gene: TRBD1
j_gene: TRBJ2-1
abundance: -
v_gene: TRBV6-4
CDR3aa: CASSEQGTGGNEQFF
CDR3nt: TGTGCCAGCAGTGAACAGGGGACAGGGGGGAATGAGCAGTTCTTC

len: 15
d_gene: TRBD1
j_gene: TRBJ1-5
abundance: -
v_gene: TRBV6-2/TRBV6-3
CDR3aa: CASSYRTGENQPQHF
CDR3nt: TGTGCCAGCAGTTACAGGACAGGGGAGAATCAGCCCCAGCATTTT

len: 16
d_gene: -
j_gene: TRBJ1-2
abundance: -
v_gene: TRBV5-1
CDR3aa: CASRLTTGHLLYGYTF
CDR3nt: TGCGCCAGCAGACTTACAACCGGACACTTACTTTATGGCTACACCTTC

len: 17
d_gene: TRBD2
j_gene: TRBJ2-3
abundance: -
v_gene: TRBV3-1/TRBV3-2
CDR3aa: CASSQGRSGGAYDTQYF
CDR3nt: TGTGCCAGCAGCCAAGGAAGGAGCGGGGGGGCGTACGATACGCAGTATTTT

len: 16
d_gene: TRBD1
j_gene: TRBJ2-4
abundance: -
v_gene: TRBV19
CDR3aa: CASSARQGEAKNIQYF
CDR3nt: TGTGCCAGTAGTGCCCGACAGGGGGAGGCCAAAAACATTCAGTACTTC

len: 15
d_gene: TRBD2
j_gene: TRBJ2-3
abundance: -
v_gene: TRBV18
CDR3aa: CASSPIAGGPDTQYF
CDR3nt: TGTGCCAGCTCACCGATAGCGGGGGGGCCAGATACGCAGTATTTT

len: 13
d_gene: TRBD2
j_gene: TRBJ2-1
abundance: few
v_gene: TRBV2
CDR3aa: CASSEAEAGGRFF
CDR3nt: TGTGCCAGCAGTGAAGCTGAAGCGGGGGGCCGGTTCTTC

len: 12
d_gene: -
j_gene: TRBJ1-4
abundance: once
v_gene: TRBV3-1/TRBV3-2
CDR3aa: CASSQAFGGLFF
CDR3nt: TGTGCCAGCAGCCAAGCATTTGGAGGGCTGTTTTTT

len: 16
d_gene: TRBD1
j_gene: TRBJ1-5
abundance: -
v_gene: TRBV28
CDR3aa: CASSFGGTGGRQPQHF
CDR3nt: TGTGCCAGCAGTTTTGGAGGTACAGGGGGAAGACAGCCCCAGCATTTT

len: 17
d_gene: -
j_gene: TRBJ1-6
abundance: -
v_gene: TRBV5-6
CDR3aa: CASSLTQGSSYNSPLHF
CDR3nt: TGTGCCAGCAGCTTGACACAGGGTAGCTCCTATAATTCACCCCTCCACTTT

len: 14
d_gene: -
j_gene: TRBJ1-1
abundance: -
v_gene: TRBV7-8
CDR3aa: CASSLVAGNTEAFF
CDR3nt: TGTGCCAGCAGCTTAGTGGCAGGGAACACTGAAGCTTTCTTT

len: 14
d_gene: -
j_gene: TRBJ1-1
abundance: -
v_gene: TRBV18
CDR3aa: CASSPKETAWWAFF
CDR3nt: TGTGCCAGCTCACCAAAGGAAACAGCTTGGTGGGCTTTCTTT

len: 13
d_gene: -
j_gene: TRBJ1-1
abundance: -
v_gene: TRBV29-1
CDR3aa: CSVDWGVNTEAFF
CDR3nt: TGCAGCGTTGACTGGGGCGTCAACACTGAAGCTTTCTTT

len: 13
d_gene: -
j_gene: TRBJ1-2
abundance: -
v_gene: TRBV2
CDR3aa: CASSESGVDGYTF
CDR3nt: TGTGCCAGCAGTGAATCAGGGGTCGATGGCTACACCTTC

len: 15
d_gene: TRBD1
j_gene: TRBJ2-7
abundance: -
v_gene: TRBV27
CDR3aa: CASSSPTGGKYEQYF
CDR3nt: TGTGCCAGCAGTTCCCCGACAGGGGGAAAGTACGAGCAGTACTTC

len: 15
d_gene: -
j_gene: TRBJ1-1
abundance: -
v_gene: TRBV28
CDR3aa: CASSLDTGSLTEAFF
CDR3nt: TGTGCCAGCAGTTTAGACACAGGCTCATTGACTGAAGCTTTCTTT

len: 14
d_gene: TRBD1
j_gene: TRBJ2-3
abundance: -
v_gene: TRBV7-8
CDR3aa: CASSFRDRVDTQYF
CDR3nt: TGTGCCAGCAGCTTCCGGGACAGGGTAGATACGCAGTATTTT

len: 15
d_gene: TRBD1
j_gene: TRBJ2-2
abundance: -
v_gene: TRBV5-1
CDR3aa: CASSLGRQGDGELFF
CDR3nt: TGCGCCAGCAGCTTGGGCCGACAGGGAGACGGGGAGCTGTTTTTT

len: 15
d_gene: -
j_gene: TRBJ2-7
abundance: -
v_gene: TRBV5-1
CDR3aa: CASSLVPGPAYEQYF
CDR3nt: TGCGCCAGCAGCTTGGTCCCAGGGCCGGCCTACGAGCAGTACTTC

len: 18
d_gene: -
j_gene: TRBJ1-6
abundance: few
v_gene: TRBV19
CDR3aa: CASSDRGTWSSYNSPLHF
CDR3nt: TGTGCCAGTAGTGACCGCGGGACGTGGAGCTCCTATAATTCACCCCTCCACTTT